This T cell receptor (beta chain) was identified in a study of blood T cell repertoires in COVID-19. Study in general: Both acute and convalescent COVID-19 samples were obtained from the United States, Italy and Spain.

In the study's own analysis: Amplification from reference gene primers served as the basis for estimated nucleated cell counts. Produced via immunoSEQ multiplex PCR; TCRdb's table is partial and in-frame only. V and J calls and clone size follow that table, whereas D and trimming were derived from the DNA. There are just over 250,000 clones in the sample; about 80% occur only once, and over 4% lies in the top ten. In terms of age and location, participants ranged from about 18 to 90 years and lived in 24 US areas. The CDR3 has 15 residues. With 5 bases removed from V and 1 base from J, the gap between germline ends came to 11 bases. Germline V gene lookup returns CDR1 KGHDR and CDR2 SFDVKD. In this sample, this clone turned up a few times.

This rearrangement joins TRBV24-1 to TRBJ2-1; D remains unclear. This clonotype was sampled from a man aged 25-45 years with acute COVID-19. Sequenced material: PBMCs or T cells enriched from blood (not recorded which). The CDR3, as DNA: TGTGCCACCAGTGCGCGCAGACATTCCTACAATGAGCAGTTCTTC. Residues: CATSARRHSYNEQFF.